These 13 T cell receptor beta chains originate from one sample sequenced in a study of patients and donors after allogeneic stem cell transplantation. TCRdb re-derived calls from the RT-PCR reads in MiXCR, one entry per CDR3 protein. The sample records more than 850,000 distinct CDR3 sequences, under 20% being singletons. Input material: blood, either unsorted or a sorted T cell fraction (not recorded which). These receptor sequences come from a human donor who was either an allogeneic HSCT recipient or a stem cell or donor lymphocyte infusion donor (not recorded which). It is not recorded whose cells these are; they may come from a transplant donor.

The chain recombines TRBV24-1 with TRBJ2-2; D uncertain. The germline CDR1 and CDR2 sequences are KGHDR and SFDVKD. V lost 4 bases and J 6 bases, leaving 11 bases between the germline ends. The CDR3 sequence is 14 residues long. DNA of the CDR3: TGTGCCACCAGTGACCGGCCGGAGTCCGGGGAGCTGTTTTTT. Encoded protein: CATSDRPESGELFF.

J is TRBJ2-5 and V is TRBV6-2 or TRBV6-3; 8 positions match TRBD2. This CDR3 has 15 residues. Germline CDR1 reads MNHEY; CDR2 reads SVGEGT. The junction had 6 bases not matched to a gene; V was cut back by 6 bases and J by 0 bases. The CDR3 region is CASRGRGVYQETQYF. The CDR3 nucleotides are TGTGCCAGCAGGGGGCGGGGGGTGTACCAAGAGACCCAGTACTTC.

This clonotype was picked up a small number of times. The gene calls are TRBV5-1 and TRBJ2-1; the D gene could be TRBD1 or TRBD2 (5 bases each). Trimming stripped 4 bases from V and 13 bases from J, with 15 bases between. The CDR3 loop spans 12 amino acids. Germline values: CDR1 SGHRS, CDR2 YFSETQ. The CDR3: CASSQGPADQFF. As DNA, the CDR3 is TGCGCCAGCAGCCAGGGACCCGCGGATCAGTTCTTC.

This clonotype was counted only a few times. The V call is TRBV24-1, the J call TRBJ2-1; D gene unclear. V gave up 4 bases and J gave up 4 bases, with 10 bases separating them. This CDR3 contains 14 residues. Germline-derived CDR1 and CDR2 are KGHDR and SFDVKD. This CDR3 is CATSDPGPYNEQFF. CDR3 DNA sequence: TGTGCCACCAGTGACCCCGGGCCGTACAATGAGCAGTTCTTC.

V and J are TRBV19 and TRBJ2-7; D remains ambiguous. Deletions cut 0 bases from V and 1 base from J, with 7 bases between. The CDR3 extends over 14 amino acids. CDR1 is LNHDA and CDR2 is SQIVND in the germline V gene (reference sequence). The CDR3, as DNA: TGTGCCAGTAGTATAGATACGGCATCCTACGAGCAGTACTTC. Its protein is CASSIDTASYEQYF.

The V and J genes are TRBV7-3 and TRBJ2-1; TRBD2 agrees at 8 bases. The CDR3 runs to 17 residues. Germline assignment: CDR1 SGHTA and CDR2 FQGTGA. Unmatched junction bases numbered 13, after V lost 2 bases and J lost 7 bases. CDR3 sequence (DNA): TGTGCCAGCAGCTTACAAGCGGGGGTGGGGGAGTGGAATGAGCAGTTCTTC. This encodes CASSLQAGVGEWNEQFF.

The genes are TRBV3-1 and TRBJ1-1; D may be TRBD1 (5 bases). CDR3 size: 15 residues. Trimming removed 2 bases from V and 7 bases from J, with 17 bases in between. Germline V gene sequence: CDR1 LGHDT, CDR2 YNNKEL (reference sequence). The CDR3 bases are TGTGCCAGCAGCCAAAGCCACAGGCGGCCGAATGAAGCTTTCTTT. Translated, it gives CASSQSHRRPNEAFF.

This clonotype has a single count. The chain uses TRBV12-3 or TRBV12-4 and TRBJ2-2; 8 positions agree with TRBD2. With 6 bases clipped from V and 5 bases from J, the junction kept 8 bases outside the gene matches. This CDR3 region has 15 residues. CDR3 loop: CASRSGASGTGELFF. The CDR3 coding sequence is TGTGCCAGCAGGTCCGGGGCTAGCGGGACCGGGGAGCTGTTTTTT.

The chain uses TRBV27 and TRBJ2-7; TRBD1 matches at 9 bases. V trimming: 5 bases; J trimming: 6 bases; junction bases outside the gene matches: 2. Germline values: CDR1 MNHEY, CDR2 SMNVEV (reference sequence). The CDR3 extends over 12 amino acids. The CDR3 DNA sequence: TGTGCCAGCAGTCCGACAGGGGGCGAGCAGTACTTC. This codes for CASSPTGGEQYF.

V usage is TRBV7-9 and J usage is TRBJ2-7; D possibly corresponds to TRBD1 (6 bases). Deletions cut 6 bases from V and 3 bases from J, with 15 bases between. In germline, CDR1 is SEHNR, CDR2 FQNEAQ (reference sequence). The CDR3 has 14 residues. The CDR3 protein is CASSSGTTFYEQYF. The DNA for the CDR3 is TGTGCCAGCAGTTCCGGGACAACCTTCTACGAGCAGTACTTC.

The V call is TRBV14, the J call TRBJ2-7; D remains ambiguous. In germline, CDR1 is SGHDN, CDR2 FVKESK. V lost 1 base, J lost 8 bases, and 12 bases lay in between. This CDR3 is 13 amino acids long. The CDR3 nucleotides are TGTGCCAGCAGCCAAGTAACTCCTCCCCAGCAGTACTTC. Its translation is CASSQVTPPQQYF.

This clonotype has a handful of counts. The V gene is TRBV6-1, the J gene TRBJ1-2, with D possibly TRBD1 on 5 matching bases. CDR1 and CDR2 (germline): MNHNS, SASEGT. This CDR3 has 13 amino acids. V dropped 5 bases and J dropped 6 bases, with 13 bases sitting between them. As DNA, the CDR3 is TGTGCCAGCAGTCGGCGCCGGGACGATGGCTACACCTTC. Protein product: CASSRRRDDGYTF.

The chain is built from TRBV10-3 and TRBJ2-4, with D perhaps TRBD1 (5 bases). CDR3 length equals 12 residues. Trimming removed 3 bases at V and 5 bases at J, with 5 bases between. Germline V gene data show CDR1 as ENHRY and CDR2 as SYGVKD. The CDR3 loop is CAISDRENIQYF. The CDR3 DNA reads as TGTGCCATCAGTGACAGGGAAAACATTCAGTACTTC.